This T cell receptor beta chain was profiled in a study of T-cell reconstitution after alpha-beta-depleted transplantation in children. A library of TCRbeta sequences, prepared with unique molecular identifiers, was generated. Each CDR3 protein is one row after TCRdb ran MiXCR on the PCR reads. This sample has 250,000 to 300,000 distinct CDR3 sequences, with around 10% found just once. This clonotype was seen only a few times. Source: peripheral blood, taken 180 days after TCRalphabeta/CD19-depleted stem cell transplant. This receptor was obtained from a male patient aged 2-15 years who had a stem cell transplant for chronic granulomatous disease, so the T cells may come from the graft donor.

Here the CDR3 DNA reads TGTGCCAGCAGTTTAATAGCGGGGGGGCAAGAGACCCAGTACTTC. This encodes CASSLIAGGQETQYF. V and J are TRBV12-3 or TRBV12-4 and TRBJ2-5; TRBD2 matches 11 bases. J lost 2 bases, V lost 2 bases, and 1 base had no gene match. The CDR3 length is 15 residues.